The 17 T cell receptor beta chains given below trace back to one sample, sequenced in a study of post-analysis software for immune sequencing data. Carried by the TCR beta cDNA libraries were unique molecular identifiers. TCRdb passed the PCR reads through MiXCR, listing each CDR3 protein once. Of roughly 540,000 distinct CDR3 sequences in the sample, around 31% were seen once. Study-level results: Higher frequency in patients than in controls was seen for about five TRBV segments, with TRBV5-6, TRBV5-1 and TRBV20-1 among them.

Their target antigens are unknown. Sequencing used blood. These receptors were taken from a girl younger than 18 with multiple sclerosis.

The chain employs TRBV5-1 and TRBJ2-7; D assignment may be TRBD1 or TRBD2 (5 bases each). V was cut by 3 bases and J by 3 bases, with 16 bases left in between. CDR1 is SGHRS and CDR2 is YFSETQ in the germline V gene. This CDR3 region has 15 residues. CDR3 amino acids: CASSWFTGTDYEQYF. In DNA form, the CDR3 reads TGCGCCAGCAGCTGGTTTACCGGGACCGACTACGAGCAGTACTTC.

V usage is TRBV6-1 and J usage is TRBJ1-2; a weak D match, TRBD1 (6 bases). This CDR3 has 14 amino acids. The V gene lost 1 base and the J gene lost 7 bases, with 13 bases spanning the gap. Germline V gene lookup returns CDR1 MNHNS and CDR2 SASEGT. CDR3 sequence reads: CASSEGVGAAGYTF. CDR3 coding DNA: TGTGCCAGCAGTGAAGGGGTGGGGGCGGCTGGCTACACCTTC.

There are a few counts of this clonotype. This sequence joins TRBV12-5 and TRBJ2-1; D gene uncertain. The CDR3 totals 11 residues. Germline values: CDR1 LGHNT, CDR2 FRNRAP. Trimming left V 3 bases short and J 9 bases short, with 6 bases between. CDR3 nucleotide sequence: TGTGCTAGTGGTTTCTTAGGTGAGCAGTTCTTC. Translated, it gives CASGFLGEQFF.

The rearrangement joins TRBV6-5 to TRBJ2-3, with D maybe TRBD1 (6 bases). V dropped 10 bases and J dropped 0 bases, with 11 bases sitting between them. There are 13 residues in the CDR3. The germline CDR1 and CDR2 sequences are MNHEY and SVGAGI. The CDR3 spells CATRGSSTDTQYF. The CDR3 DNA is TGTGCCACCAGGGGCTCTAGCACAGATACGCAGTATTTT.

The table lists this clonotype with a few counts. The CDR3 sequence: CASSQLTGSSYNEQFF. Here the CDR3 DNA reads TGTGCCAGCAGCCAGTTGACAGGGAGCTCCTACAATGAGCAGTTCTTC. This rearrangement joins TRBV3-1 to TRBJ2-1; 7 nucleotides agree with TRBD1. V shed 3 bases, J shed 0 bases, and the junction held 5 bases outside the gene matches. CDR3 length: 16 amino acids. From germline, CDR1 is LGHDT and CDR2 YNNKEL (reference sequence).

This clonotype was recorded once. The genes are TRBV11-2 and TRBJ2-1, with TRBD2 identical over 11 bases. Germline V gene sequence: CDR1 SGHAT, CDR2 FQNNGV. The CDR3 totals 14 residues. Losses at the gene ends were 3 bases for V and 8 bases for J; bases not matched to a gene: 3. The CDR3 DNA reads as TGTGCCAGCAGCTTTAGCGGGGGGGCATATGAGCAGTTCTTC. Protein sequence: CASSFSGGAYEQFF.

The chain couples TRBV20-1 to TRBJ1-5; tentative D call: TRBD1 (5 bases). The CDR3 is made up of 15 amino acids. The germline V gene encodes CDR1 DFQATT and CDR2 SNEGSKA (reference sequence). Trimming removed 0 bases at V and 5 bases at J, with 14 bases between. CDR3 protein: CSARDRGVGDQPQHF. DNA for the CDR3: TGCAGTGCTAGAGATCGAGGGGTAGGTGATCAGCCCCAGCATTTT.

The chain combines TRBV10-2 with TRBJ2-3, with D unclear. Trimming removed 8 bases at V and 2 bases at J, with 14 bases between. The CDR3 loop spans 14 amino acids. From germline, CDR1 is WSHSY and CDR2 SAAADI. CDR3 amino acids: CASGHLTHTDTQYF. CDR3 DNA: TGCGCCAGCGGCCACTTAACACACACAGATACGCAGTATTTT.

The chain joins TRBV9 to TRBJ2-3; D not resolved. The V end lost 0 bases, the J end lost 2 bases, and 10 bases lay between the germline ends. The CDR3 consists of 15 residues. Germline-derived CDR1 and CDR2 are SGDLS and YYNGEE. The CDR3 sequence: CASSVGGRYTDTQYF. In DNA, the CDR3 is TGTGCCAGCAGCGTAGGAGGACGTTACACAGATACGCAGTATTTT.

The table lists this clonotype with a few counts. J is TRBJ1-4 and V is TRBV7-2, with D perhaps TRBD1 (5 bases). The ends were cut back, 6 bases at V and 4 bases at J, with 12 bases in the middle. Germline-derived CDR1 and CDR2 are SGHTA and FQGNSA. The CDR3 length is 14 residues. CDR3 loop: CASSSVGLNEKLFF. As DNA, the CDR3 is TGTGCCAGCAGTTCCGTGGGGCTTAATGAAAAACTGTTTTTT.

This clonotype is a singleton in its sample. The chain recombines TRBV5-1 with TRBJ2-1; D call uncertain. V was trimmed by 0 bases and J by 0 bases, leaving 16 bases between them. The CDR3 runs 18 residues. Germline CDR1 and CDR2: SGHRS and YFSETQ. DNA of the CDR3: TGCGCCAGCAGCTTGGCAGGATCAGCGAGCTTCTCCTACAATGAGCAGTTCTTC. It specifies CASSLAGSASFSYNEQFF.

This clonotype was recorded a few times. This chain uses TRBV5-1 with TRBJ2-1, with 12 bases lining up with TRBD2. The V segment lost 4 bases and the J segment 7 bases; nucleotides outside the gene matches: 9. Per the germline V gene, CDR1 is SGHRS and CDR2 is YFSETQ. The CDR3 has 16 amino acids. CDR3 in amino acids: CASSPITSGGWNEQFF. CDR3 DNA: TGCGCCAGCAGCCCCATAACTAGCGGGGGGTGGAATGAGCAGTTCTTC.

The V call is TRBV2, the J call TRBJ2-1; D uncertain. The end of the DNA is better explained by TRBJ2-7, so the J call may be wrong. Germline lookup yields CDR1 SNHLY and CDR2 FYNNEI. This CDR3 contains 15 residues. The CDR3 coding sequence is TGTGCCAGCAGGTGGGAACTACAATCCTACAATGAGCAGTACTTC. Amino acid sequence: CASRWELQSYNEQYF.

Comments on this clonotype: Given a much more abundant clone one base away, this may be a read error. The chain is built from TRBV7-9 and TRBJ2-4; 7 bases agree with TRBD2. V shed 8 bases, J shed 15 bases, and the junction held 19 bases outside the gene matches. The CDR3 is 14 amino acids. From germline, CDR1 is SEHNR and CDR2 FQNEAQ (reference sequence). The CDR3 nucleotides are TGTGCCAGCGCCCCGGCGGGGGATGTCTACGAGCGGTACTTC. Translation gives CASAPAGDVYERYF.

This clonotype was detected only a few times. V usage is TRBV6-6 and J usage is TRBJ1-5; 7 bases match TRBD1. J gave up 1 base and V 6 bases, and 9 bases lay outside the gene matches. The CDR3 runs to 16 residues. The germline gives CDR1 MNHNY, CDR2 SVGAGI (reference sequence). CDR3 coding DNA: TGTGCCAGCAGCCAAACAGGGGCGGGGAGCAATCAGCCCCAGCATTTT. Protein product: CASSQTGAGSNQPQHF.

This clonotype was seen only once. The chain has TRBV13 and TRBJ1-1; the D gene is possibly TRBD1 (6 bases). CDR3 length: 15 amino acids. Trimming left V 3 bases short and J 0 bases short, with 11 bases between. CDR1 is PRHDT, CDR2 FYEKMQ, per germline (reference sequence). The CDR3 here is CASSLRTVLNTEAFF. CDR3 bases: TGTGCCAGCAGCTTGAGGACAGTTCTGAACACTGAAGCTTTCTTT.

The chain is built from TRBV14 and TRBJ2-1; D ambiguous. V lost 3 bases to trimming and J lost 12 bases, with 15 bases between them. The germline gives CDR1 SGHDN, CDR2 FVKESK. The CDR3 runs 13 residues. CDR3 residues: CASSHDVVLRQFF. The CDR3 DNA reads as TGTGCCAGCAGCCACGACGTCGTCCTTCGGCAGTTCTTC.